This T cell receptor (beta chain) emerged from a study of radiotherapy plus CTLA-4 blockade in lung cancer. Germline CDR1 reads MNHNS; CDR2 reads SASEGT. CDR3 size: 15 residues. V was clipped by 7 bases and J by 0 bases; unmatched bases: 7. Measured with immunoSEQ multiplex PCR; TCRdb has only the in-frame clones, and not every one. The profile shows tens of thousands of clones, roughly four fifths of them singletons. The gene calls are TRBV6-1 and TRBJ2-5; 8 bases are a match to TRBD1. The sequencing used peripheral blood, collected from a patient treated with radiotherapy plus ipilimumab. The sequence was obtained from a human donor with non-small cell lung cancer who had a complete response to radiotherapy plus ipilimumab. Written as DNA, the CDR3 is TGTGCCAGCATGGCGGGACAGGTTTACCAAGAGACCCAGTACTTC. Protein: CASMAGQVYQETQYF.